This T cell receptor beta chain was observed in a study of long-term antiretroviral therapy in people with HIV. Findings and caveats of the study: Clones that had undergone expansion before ART prevailed in the repertoire throughout all time points. ART preceded a rise in diversity that nonetheless stayed lower than in transplant donor controls.

CDR3 length equals 13 residues. Trimming cost V 5 bases and J 7 bases; bases outside gene matches: 8. The germline gives CDR1 SEHNR, CDR2 FQNEAQ (reference sequence). This clone came up a few times. Its antigen is still unknown. Assay version v3.0 of immunoSEQ was used, and it was run at survey level. The protocol was immunoSEQ multiplex PCR, while the TCRdb copy is restricted to in-frame clones and leaves out a portion. The repertoire holds tens of thousands of clones, with 80% to 85% as singletons. This clonotype was sampled from a man aged 30 to 45 with HIV. This chain connects TRBV7-9 to TRBJ2-7; 7 nucleotides align to TRBD1. This material consisted of unsorted PBMCs, taken 2.7 to 2.9 years after starting antiretroviral therapy. CDR3 DNA sequence: TGTGCCAGCAGCCAAAAAACAGGGGTTGAGCAGTACTTC. Residues: CASSQKTGVEQYF.